This is a list of T cell receptor beta chains from one sample in a study of molecular identifiers for immune sequencing clone quantification. In TCRdb, the PCR reads were re-called with MiXCR into one record per CDR3 protein. Of approximately 590,000 distinct CDR3 sequences detected, 25% appear once; the ten largest clones hold 0.6% to 0.9%. Sequenced input: naive CD8+ T cells from blood, with Jurkat cell RNA spiked in. These receptors were taken from a human donor in good health. Some libraries in this study had Jurkat cell RNA spiked in. The CDR3 runs from the conserved cysteine through the conserved F or W. D genes are given only for firm matches. Only some rows state a clone size, as once, few, many or a class for expanded clones.

>TRBV27|TRBD1|TRBJ2-5|NA
TGTGCCAGCAGTTCGGGGACAGGGATGGAGACCCAGTACTTC
CASSSGTGMETQYF
>TRBV19|NA|TRBJ1-1|many
TGTGCCAGTAGTAGAGTATATCTGAACACTGAAGCTTTCTTT
CASSRVYLNTEAFF
>TRBV28|NA|TRBJ1-5|many
TGTGCCAGCAGTTTAAACAGATTCAGCAATCAGCCCCAGCATTTT
CASSLNRFSNQPQHF
>TRBV5-3|NA|TRBJ1-1|few
TGTGCCAGCAGCTTAGGGTTGGCCACTGAAGCTTTCTTT
CASSLGLATEAFF
>TRBV12-3/TRBV12-4|NA|TRBJ2-6|few
TGTGCCAGCAGTTTAGTGGGCCTCGTCCTGACTTTC
CASSLVGLVLTF
>TRBV4-2|TRBD1|TRBJ1-2|NA
TGTGCCAGCAGCCAGGCAGGGGGATTCGGCGATGGCTACACCTTC
CASSQAGGFGDGYTF
>TRBV29-1|NA|TRBJ2-7|NA
TGCAGCGTTACGGGGAACTACGAGCAGTACTTC
CSVTGNYEQYF
>TRBV7-8|TRBD1|TRBJ2-1|NA
TGTGCCAGCAGCTCAGACAGGGGAGGTGTTTACAATGAGCAGTTCTTC
CASSSDRGGVYNEQFF
>TRBV24-1|TRBD2|TRBJ2-1|NA
TGTGCCACCAGTGATTTGGGGACTAGGAATGAGCAGTTCTTC
CATSDLGTRNEQFF
>TRBV13|TRBD1|TRBJ2-1|NA
TGTGCCAGCAGCGTCCGGGACAGGGCTTTCGATGAGCAGTTCTTC
CASSVRDRAFDEQFF
>TRBV19|TRBD2|TRBJ2-1|few
TGTGCCAGTAGTATAGCGAGCGGGAGTTATGGTGAGCAGTTCTTC
CASSIASGSYGEQFF
>TRBV6-6|NA|TRBJ2-3|many
TGTGCCAGCAGTTACCTCCGGGACTGGGGCACAGATACGCAGTATTTT
CASSYLRDWGTDTQYF
>TRBV4-1|NA|TRBJ2-1|NA
TGCGCCAGCAGCCAAGATTTGAATGAGCAGTTCTTC
CASSQDLNEQFF
>TRBV27|TRBD1|TRBJ2-2|few
TGTGCCAGCAGTTTATCAGACAGGGGGGGGACCGGGGAGCTGTTTTTT
CASSLSDRGGTGELFF
>TRBV7-9|TRBD2|TRBJ2-3|many
TGTGCCAGCAGCGTGTACACTAGCGGGACCACAGATACGCAGTATTTT
CASSVYTSGTTDTQYF
>TRBV7-9|NA|TRBJ2-1|once
TGTGCCAGCAGCTTAAGTCAAAGTGAGCAGTTCTTC
CASSLSQSEQFF
>TRBV3-1|NA|TRBJ2-2|NA
TGTGCCAGCAGCTTCGGACCAAGCACCGGGGAGCTGTTTTTT
CASSFGPSTGELFF
>TRBV7-2|NA|TRBJ2-7|NA
TGTGGCAGCAGCTTAGTAGACAACGAGCAGTACTTC
CGSSLVDNEQYF
>TRBV12-3/TRBV12-4|NA|TRBJ2-5|few
TGTGCCAGCAGTAACCGACAACTAGAGACCCAGTACTTC
CASSNRQLETQYF
>TRBV7-9|NA|TRBJ2-5|many
TGTGCCAGCAGCTTTACTGACCGGGAAGAGACCCAGTACTTC
CASSFTDREETQYF
>TRBV28|NA|TRBJ1-2|many
TGTGCCAGCAGTTTGACATACGCTATTGGATACACCTTC
CASSLTYAIGYTF
>TRBV4-3|NA|TRBJ1-3|many
TGCGCCAGCAGCCAAGAACTCCATCCAGGCCCCTACTCTGGAAACACCATATATTTT
CASSQELHPGPYSGNTIYF
>TRBV4-1|NA|TRBJ2-5|NA
TGCGCCAGCGAAGGGGGGGAAAAGACCCAGTACTTC
CASEGGEKTQYF
>TRBV19|NA|TRBJ1-6|NA
TGTGCCAGTAGTATGGCGGGGGAGAGACTCTATAATTCACCCCTCCACTTT
CASSMAGERLYNSPLHF
>TRBV20-1|NA|TRBJ2-7|many
TGCAGTGCTAGGGACAGTTCGAGGTACGAGCAGTACTTC
CSARDSSRYEQYF
>TRBV5-1|NA|TRBJ1-1|many
TGCGCCAGCAGCCCACTTCTGCAGGGCACGACTGAAGCTTTCTTT
CASSPLLQGTTEAFF
>TRBV6-5|NA|TRBJ2-7|NA
TGTGCCAGCAGTCCCGGGACATCAGAGAGCTACGAGCAGTACTTC
CASSPGTSESYEQYF
>TRBV20-1|TRBD1|TRBJ2-4|NA
TGCAGTGCTAGATCCCAGGGGGAGAACATTCAGTACTTC
CSARSQGENIQYF
>TRBV7-9|NA|TRBJ2-7|many
TGTGCCAGCAGCCGGGGGACGGGTGAGCAGTACTTC
CASSRGTGEQYF
>TRBV29-1|NA|TRBJ2-5|many
TGCAGCGTTGATCCGGACCAAGAGACCCAGTACTTC
CSVDPDQETQYF
>TRBV2|NA|TRBJ1-1|many
TGTGCCAGCAGTGAAAGGGCGGCCAGTATTTACACTGAAGCTTTCTTT
CASSERAASIYTEAFF
>TRBV19|NA|TRBJ2-7|few
TGTGCCAGTAGTATCGGGGGGCGCGTCGGGGCCTACGAGCAGTACTTC
CASSIGGRVGAYEQYF
>TRBV18|NA|TRBJ2-3|few
TGTGCCAGCTCACCGGGAACTAGTTTTTTATCCGATACGCAGTATTTT
CASSPGTSFLSDTQYF
>TRBV27|NA|TRBJ2-7|NA
TGTGCCAGCAGTTCCCTGGGGGGTTGGGGCGCGCAGTACTTC
CASSSLGGWGAQYF
>TRBV6-2/TRBV6-3|NA|TRBJ2-3|many
TGTGCCAGCGGGGAGTTAGATACGCAGTATTTT
CASGELDTQYF
>TRBV12-5|NA|TRBJ1-2|NA
TGTGCTAGTGGTCCCCCACAGGGATTCTACTATGGCTACACCTTC
CASGPPQGFYYGYTF
>TRBV28|NA|TRBJ2-3|many
TGTGCCAGCAGTCCCCCAGGAGGAGGACGTCTCTTT
CASSPPGGGRLF
>TRBV20-1|TRBD2|TRBJ2-2|few
TGCAGTGGGCAAGGTAGCGGGAGGGGAGACACCGGGGAGCTGTTTTTT
CSGQGSGRGDTGELFF
>TRBV5-1|NA|TRBJ2-5|many
TGCGCCAGCAGCTTGGGCGCCTTTGAGGAGACCCAGTACTTC
CASSLGAFEETQYF
>TRBV7-9|NA|TRBJ2-2|many
TGTGCCAGCACCTCAATCGAGGGGAAGAACACCGGGGAGCTGTTTTTT
CASTSIEGKNTGELFF
>TRBV19|NA|TRBJ2-1|few
TGTGCCAGTAGTACAGGATCCGGGACAAACAATGAGCAGTTCTTC
CASSTGSGTNNEQFF
>TRBV24-1|NA|TRBJ1-5|few
TGTGCCACCAGTGATATTTGGAGTAATCAGCCCCAGCATTTT
CATSDIWSNQPQHF
>TRBV3-1|NA|TRBJ1-2|few
TGTGCCAGCAGCCATGCGGGGACGGAAGCTAACTATGGCTACACCTTC
CASSHAGTEANYGYTF
>TRBV12-3/TRBV12-4|NA|TRBJ1-2|few
TGTGCCAGCAGTTCCCCGGTTGGGGGCTACACCTTC
CASSSPVGGYTF
>TRBV5-3|NA|TRBJ2-3|NA
TGTGCCAGCAGCTTGAGGTACCACGCCGGGGTTGGGAATACGCAATATTTT
CASSLRYHAGVGNTQYF
>TRBV7-9|NA|TRBJ1-1|many
TGTGCCAGCAGCTCAACAGGGAGCACTGAAGCTTTCTTT
CASSSTGSTEAFF
>TRBV28|NA|TRBJ2-2|NA
TGTGCCAGCAGAGACCGGGACACCACCGGGGAGCTGTTTTTT
CASRDRDTTGELFF
>TRBV5-6|NA|TRBJ1-5|few
TGTGCCAGCAGCGCCCGGGACAGCAATCAGCCCCAGCATTTT
CASSARDSNQPQHF
>TRBV7-2|TRBD1|TRBJ2-3|few
TGTGCCAGCAGCCGGGACAGGGACCCCACAGATACGCAGTATTTT
CASSRDRDPTDTQYF
>TRBV4-3|NA|TRBJ2-3|few
TGCGCCAGCAGCCAAGAATCTGGGGGCAGCACAGATACGCAGTATTTT
CASSQESGGSTDTQYF
>TRBV13|NA|TRBJ2-7|few
TGTGCCAGCAGCTTGGGCGTGGCGTTCTACGAGCAGTACTTC
CASSLGVAFYEQYF
>TRBV7-8|TRBD1|TRBJ2-1|few
TGTGCCAGCAGCATTAACAGGGGTTCCATTCACAATGAGCAGTTCTTC
CASSINRGSIHNEQFF
>TRBV7-9|TRBD1|TRBJ2-3|many
TGTGCCAGCAGCTCTACAGGGGACCCCACAGATACGCAGTATTTT
CASSSTGDPTDTQYF
>TRBV27|TRBD1|TRBJ1-2|few
TGTGCCAGCAGTTCCGGTTACAGGGGGAACTATGGCTACACCTTC
CASSSGYRGNYGYTF
>TRBV6-5|TRBD1|TRBJ2-2|few
TGTGCCAGCAGTTCTCGACAGGGGGTGACCGGGGAGCTGTTTTTT
CASSSRQGVTGELFF
>TRBV4-2|NA|TRBJ1-4|few
TGTGCCAGCAGCCAAGAATTAAACGAAAAACTGTTTTTT
CASSQELNEKLFF
>TRBV5-1|NA|TRBJ2-7|many
TGCGCCAGCAGCCCGATTCTTTTTTCCTACGAGCAGTACTTC
CASSPILFSYEQYF
>TRBV12-3/TRBV12-4|NA|TRBJ2-5|NA
TGTGCCAGCAGTTTCAGTGAGGCCCGGGAGACCCAGTACTTC
CASSFSEARETQYF
>TRBV4-3|TRBD1|TRBJ2-3|few
TGCGCCAGCGGCCAAGATCCGGTAGGGACAGGGGGCAAGACAGATACGCAGTATTTT
CASGQDPVGTGGKTDTQYF
>TRBV19|NA|TRBJ2-7|few
TGTGCCAGTAGTGGAGCTGGTCCGGTTGAGCAGTACTTC
CASSGAGPVEQYF